The 29 T cell receptor beta chains in this list originate from one sample, sequenced in a study of control samples from healthy donors and cancer patients. Clones were sequenced by immunoSEQ multiplex PCR, and TCRdb holds only the in-frame ones, with some missing. The data contain 25,000 to 35,000 clones, 80% to 90% of them singletons. The sequenced sample was PBMCs. All receptors come from a middle-aged woman with lung cancer.

This rearrangement joins TRBV7-9 to TRBJ1-6; TRBD1 might be the D (6 bases). Germline assignment: CDR1 SEHNR and CDR2 FQNEAQ (reference sequence). V shed 5 bases and J shed 8 bases, with 16 bases lying between them. The CDR3 has 15 residues. This chain's CDR3 is CASSRFQGRDSPLHF. Written as DNA, the CDR3 is TGTGCCAGCAGCCGGTTCCAGGGGAGAGATTCACCCCTCCACTTT. The entire variable domain, with the rest obtained from reference TRBV7-9 and TRBJ1-6, is as follows: DTGVSQNPRHKITKRGQNVTFRCDPISEHNRLYWYRQTLGQGPEFLTYFQNEAQLEKSRLLSDRFSAERPKGSFSTLEIQRTEQGDSAMYLCASSRFQGRDSPLHFGNGTRLTVT.

The rearrangement joins TRBV7-8 to TRBJ1-3; 11 nucleotides agree with TRBD1. This CDR3 contains 15 residues. From germline, CDR1 is SGHVS and CDR2 FQNEAQ. V lost 5 bases, J lost 3 bases, and 3 bases stayed unmatched. The CDR3 nucleotides are TGTGCCAGCAGCATGGGGACAGGGGGTGGAAACACCATATATTTT. It is translated as CASSMGTGGGNTIYF.

The chain uses TRBV7-8 and TRBJ2-7, with TRBD2 as a possible D gene (6 bases). Germline CDR1 and CDR2: SGHVS and FQNEAQ. CDR3 length: 16 residues. V lost 1 base and J lost 3, with 16 bases in between. The DNA for the CDR3 is TGTGCCAGCAGCTTAGGAAGGTCTGGGGGAGGCTACGAGCAGTACTTC. As protein: CASSLGRSGGGYEQYF. Using reference TRBV7-8 and TRBJ2-7 for the parts outside the CDR3, the full variable domain is GAGVSQSPRYKVAKRGQDVALRCDPISGHVSLFWYQQALGQGPEFLTYFQNEAQLDKSGLPSDRFFAERPEGSVSTLKIQRTQQEDSAVYLCASSLGRSGGGYEQYFGPGTRLTVT.

The V call is TRBV19, the J call TRBJ2-7; possibly TRBD1 for D (7 bases). Germline V gene data show CDR1 as LNHDA and CDR2 as SQIVND (reference sequence). Trimming removed 6 bases from V and 5 bases from J, with 17 bases in between. The length of the CDR3 is 14 residues. CDR3 sequence reads: CASSLRGPGDEQYF. CDR3 in DNA: TGTGCCAGTAGCCTTAGGGGGCCGGGGGACGAGCAGTACTTC.

The chain links TRBV19 to TRBJ1-3, with D perhaps TRBD1 (6 bases). The ends were cut back, 6 bases at V and 7 bases at J, with 19 bases in the middle. Germline loops: CDR1 LNHDA, CDR2 SQIVND (reference sequence). CDR3 length: 15 amino acids. The CDR3 reads CASSTGATGGNTIYF. The CDR3 nucleotides read TGTGCCAGTAGCACGGGAGCGACAGGTGGCAACACCATATATTTT.

V usage is TRBV18 and J usage is TRBJ1-1; D remains ambiguous. The V gene's germline CDR1 is KGHSH and CDR2 LQKENI. The CDR3 length is 12 residues. The V end was cut by 3 bases, the J end by 11 bases, with 13 bases between. Here the CDR3 DNA reads TGTGCCAGCTCACCGCCTCCCCAGAGGGCTTTCTTT. Translating it yields CASSPPPQRAFF.

As for this clone: This CDR3 is also generated by other DNA sequences in the sample. The chain employs TRBV19 and TRBJ2-1; D is ambiguous. CDR1 and CDR2 from the germline V gene are LNHDA and SQIVND (reference sequence). V lost 2 bases to trimming and J lost 4 bases, with 6 bases between them. This CDR3 has 13 amino acids. The CDR3 DNA reads TGTGCCAGTAGTATACGACTTTACAATGAGCAGTTCTTC. This sequence encodes CASSIRLYNEQFF.

This chain links TRBV5-1 with TRBJ1-3; TRBD1 agrees at 7 bases. Germline assignment: CDR1 SGHRS and CDR2 YFSETQ. The CDR3 is made up of 15 amino acids. V shed 4 bases and J 4 bases; nucleotides not matched to a gene: 8. The CDR3 protein is CASSLETGSGNTIYF. The CDR3 bases are TGCGCCAGCAGCCTCGAGACAGGGTCCGGAAACACCATATATTTT. Supplemented by reference TRBV5-1 and TRBJ1-3, the full variable domain reads KAGVTQTPRYLIKTRGQQVTLSCSPISGHRSVSWYQQTPGQGLQFLFEYFSETQRNKGNFPGRFSGRQFSNSRSEMNVSTLELGDSALYLCASSLETGSGNTIYFGEGSWLTVV.

The J gene is TRBJ1-5, the V gene TRBV19, with no clear D. The CDR3 runs to 13 residues. V dropped 3 bases and J dropped 4 bases, with 7 bases sitting between them. Germline assignment: CDR1 LNHDA and CDR2 SQIVND (reference sequence). The CDR3 sequence: CASSISINQPQHF. In DNA, the CDR3 is TGTGCCAGTAGTATCTCGATAAATCAGCCCCAGCATTTT.

The chain couples TRBV5-4 to TRBJ1-6, with 7 bases fitting TRBD1. Unmatched junction bases numbered 13, after V lost 3 bases and J lost 7 bases. CDR1 and CDR2 from the germline V gene are SGHNT and YYREEE (reference sequence). The CDR3 runs 17 residues. The CDR3 region has the DNA TGTGCCAGCAGCTATGATCCCGGGACAGCTCAAAATTCACCCCTCCACTTT. It codes for CASSYDPGTAQNSPLHF.

The V call is TRBV9, the J call TRBJ2-5; 10 bases agree with TRBD2. The ends lost 2 bases at V and 1 base at J; junction bases unmatched: 2. The V gene's germline CDR1 is SGDLS and CDR2 YYNGEE. CDR3 length: 15 residues. Written as DNA, the CDR3 is TGTGCCAGCAGCGTTAGCGGGGGGACCCAAGAGACCCAGTACTTC. Translation: CASSVSGGTQETQYF. Drawing the rest from reference TRBV9 and TRBJ2-5, the complete variable domain is DSGVTQTPKHLITATGQRVTLRCSPRSGDLSVYWYQQSLDQGLQFLIQYYNGEERAKGNILERFSAQQFPDLHSELNLSSLELGDSALYFCASSVSGGTQETQYFGPGTRLLVL.

This clone was detected once. This chain connects TRBV7-9 to TRBJ2-3; TRBD2 matches at 9 bases. Germline V lookup: CDR1 SEHNR, CDR2 FQNEAQ (reference sequence). This CDR3 region has 16 residues. V shed 6 bases, J shed 11 bases, and the junction held 18 bases outside the gene matches. The CDR3 is CASSWSASGTPSEQYF. The CDR3 DNA follows: TGTGCCAGCAGTTGGTCGGCTAGCGGGACCCCCAGTGAGCAGTATTTT.

The chain employs TRBV2 and TRBJ1-5; D remains ambiguous. The CDR3 extends over 14 amino acids. The ends were cut back, 5 bases at V and 6 bases at J, with 14 bases in the middle. CDR1 SNHLY and CDR2 FYNNEI come from the germline V gene. Written as DNA, the CDR3 is TGTGCCAGCAGTAGGGATCACGGCGGTCAGCCCCAGCATTTT. Protein: CASSRDHGGQPQHF.

The rearrangement uses TRBV19 and TRBJ1-1, with no clear D. The CDR3 has 13 residues. V was cut by 3 bases and J by 11 bases, with 16 bases left in between. CDR1 and CDR2 from the germline V gene are LNHDA and SQIVND (reference sequence). CDR3 protein: CASSIRPPGRAFF. The CDR3 bases are TGTGCCAGTAGTATTCGACCCCCGGGGAGGGCTTTCTTT.

This chain joins TRBV5-5 and TRBJ1-2; unclear D gene. Trimming removed 3 bases from V and 3 bases from J, with 27 bases in between. The CDR3 sequence is 19 residues long. Germline CDR1 SGHKS, CDR2 YYEKEE (reference sequence). For the CDR3, the DNA is TGTGCCAGCAGCTCGGAGATCGGGCAGCTAACTCTCCTTTACTATGGCTACACCTTC. It translates to CASSSEIGQLTLLYYGYTF.

The genes are TRBV11-3 and TRBJ1-1; no firm D call. CDR1 is SGHNT, CDR2 YENEEA, per germline. CDR3 size: 15 residues. V was cut by 5 bases and J by 1 base, with 14 bases left in between. CDR3 sequence: CASSDGATRNTEAFF. The DNA of the CDR3 is TGTGCCAGCAGCGACGGCGCTACACGGAACACTGAAGCTTTCTTT.

This clone occurred once. The chain has TRBV7-9 and TRBJ2-4; D might be TRBD2 (5 bases). V was cut by 2 bases and J by 5 bases, with 10 bases left in between. The CDR3 is 14 residues long. CDR1 is SEHNR, CDR2 FQNEAQ, per germline (reference sequence). CDR3 coding DNA: TGTGCCAGCAGCTTAATGGGAGTTGAAAACATTCAGTACTTC. This translates into CASSLMGVENIQYF.

The gene calls are TRBV5-1 and TRBJ1-6; 8 bases are a match to TRBD1. This CDR3 has 16 residues. Trimming at V came to 1 base and at J to 6 bases, leaving 6 bases not matched to a gene. Per the germline V gene, CDR1 is SGHRS and CDR2 is YFSETQ. The CDR3 is CASSLTGGSGNSPLHF. The CDR3 nucleotides read TGCGCCAGCAGCTTGACAGGGGGGTCGGGTAATTCACCCCTCCACTTT.

The chain employs TRBV5-1 and TRBJ2-2; D is ambiguous. Looked up from germline, CDR1 is SGHRS and CDR2 is YFSETQ. This CDR3 comprises 15 residues. V gave up 0 bases and J gave up 6 bases, with 12 bases separating them. This CDR3 reads CASSLVRPSAGELFF. In DNA form, the CDR3 reads TGCGCCAGCAGCTTGGTTCGCCCCTCAGCCGGGGAGCTGTTTTTT.

The chain employs TRBV4-2 and TRBJ2-6; TRBD2 aligns across 12 bases. Germline trimming cut 3 bases from V and 1 base from J; bases unmatched to any gene: 7. Germline CDR1 is LGHNA and CDR2 is YNFKEQ. The CDR3 is made up of 19 amino acids. DNA of the CDR3: TGTGCCAGCAGCCAGCAACTAGCGGGGGGCCGGTCTGGGGCCAACGTCCTGACTTTC. Amino acid sequence: CASSQQLAGGRSGANVLTF.

V and J are TRBV7-9 and TRBJ1-1; D is undetermined. The CDR3 is 12 residues long. Germline V gene sequence: CDR1 SEHNR, CDR2 FQNEAQ (reference sequence). Trimming stripped 1 base from V and 9 bases from J, with 9 bases between. As DNA, the CDR3 is TGTGCCAGCAGCTTAGATCTGTCTCAAGCTTTCTTT. Translated: CASSLDLSQAFF.

The chain links TRBV4-3 to TRBJ1-2, with D uncertain. The CDR3 has 13 residues. V lost 1 base and J lost 8, with 11 bases in between. The germline V gene encodes CDR1 LGHNA and CDR2 YSLEER. CDR3 in DNA: TGCGCCAGCAGCCAAGGGGGATTTCAAGGCTACACCTTC. This encodes CASSQGGFQGYTF.

The rearrangement uses TRBV28 and TRBJ1-6; D remains ambiguous. V was clipped by 1 base and J by 0 bases, with 10 bases between them. Per the germline V gene, CDR1 is MDHEN and CDR2 is SYDVKM. This CDR3 has 17 residues. In DNA form, the CDR3 reads TGTGCCAGCAGTTTATTTAGCAGCCTCTCCTATAATTCACCCCTCCACTTT. It translates to CASSLFSSLSYNSPLHF.

V is TRBV5-4 and J is TRBJ2-5; no clear D. The CDR3 runs to 13 residues. Germline CDR1 SGHNT, CDR2 YYREEE (reference sequence). Between the trimmed V and J ends, which lost 0 bases and 2 bases, there was a span of 5 bases. CDR3 bases: TGTGCCAGCAGCTTGGGGCTACAAGAGACCCAGTACTTC. Its protein product is CASSLGLQETQYF.

The table lists this clone with a few counts. This chain connects TRBV9 to TRBJ2-2, with 7 bases lining up with TRBD1. This CDR3 region has 17 residues. After removal of 4 bases from V and 1 base from J, the junction contained 10 bases not matched to a gene. Germline lookup yields CDR1 SGDLS and CDR2 YYNGEE. The CDR3 region has the DNA TGTGCCAGCAGCTCGAGGGGGCAAGCTAAGAACACCGGGGAGCTGTTTTTT. It is translated as CASSSRGQAKNTGELFF.

The CDR3 loop is CASSTGTAREQYF. The CDR3 DNA sequence: TGTGCCAGCAGCACCGGGACAGCCAGGGAGCAGTACTTC. The chain joins TRBV6-6 to TRBJ2-7; 7 nucleotides agree with TRBD1. V trimming: 6 bases; J trimming: 7 bases; junction bases outside the gene matches: 9. Per the germline V gene, CDR1 is MNHNY and CDR2 is SVGAGI (reference sequence). The CDR3 is 13 residues long.

The chain recombines TRBV27 with TRBJ2-1; 7 bases are a match to TRBD2. This CDR3 region has 15 residues. V lost 6 bases to trimming and J lost 0 bases; unmatched junction nucleotides: 5. Germline CDR1 reads MNHEY; CDR2 reads SMNVEV (reference sequence). The CDR3 sequence: CASRLGGSSYNEQFF. CDR3 nucleotides: TGTGCCAGCAGGCTGGGGGGGAGCTCCTACAATGAGCAGTTCTTC.

CDR3 nucleotide sequence: TGTGCCAGCACCCTTGGGGGTGGTAACTATGGCTACACCTTC. Its translation is CASTLGGGNYGYTF. The chain uses TRBV3-1 (or the pseudogene TRBV3-2) and TRBJ1-2, with D perhaps TRBD1 (5 bases). CDR3 length: 14 amino acids. V dropped 7 bases and J dropped 1 base, with 13 bases sitting between them. CDR1 LGHDT and CDR2 YNNKEL come from the germline V gene (reference sequence).

The chain is built from TRBV5-1 and TRBJ2-3; no reliable D call. Per germline, CDR1 SGHRS and CDR2 YFSETQ. V was clipped by 0 bases and J by 1 base, with 3 bases between them. This CDR3 has 13 residues. Here the CDR3 DNA reads TGCGCCAGCAGCTTGGAAGGCACAGATACGCAGTATTTT. Translating it yields CASSLEGTDTQYF.